Shown below are 24 T cell receptor beta chains from a single sample sequenced in a study of blood T cells in healthy people across ages. Combining a sample-barcoded 5' primer with a J-beta primer mix, a second PCR ran for roughly 7 to 12 cycles. TCRdb re-derived calls from the 5' RACE reads in MiXCR, one entry per CDR3 protein. The data show approximately 1,700,000 distinct CDR3 sequences, 35% to 50% seen once. The sequencing sample was made of blood. The receptors stem from a human donor in good health.

The chain joins TRBV28 to TRBJ1-2; the D is unclear. Germline values: CDR1 MDHEN, CDR2 SYDVKM. CDR3 length: 12 residues. V lost 2 bases to trimming and J lost 8 bases, with 9 bases between them. The DNA for the CDR3 is TGTGCCAGCAGTTTAAGGGCATGGGGCTACACCTTC. Its translation: CASSLRAWGYTF.

CDR3 loop: CASSWLQGQSYEQYF. CDR3 bases: TGTGCCAGCAGTTGGCTTCAGGGACAGAGCTACGAGCAGTACTTC. The chain joins TRBV28 to TRBJ2-4; 7 bases fit TRBD1. The tail of the sequence fits TRBJ2-7 better, so the J call may be wrong. The CDR3 has 15 residues. Germline values: CDR1 MDHEN, CDR2 SYDVKM.

Worth noting for this clonotype: One end of the junction fails to match germline, which may point to a read error. The V gene is TRBV9, the J gene TRBJ2-3; no clear D gene. The germline V gene encodes CDR1 SGDLS and CDR2 YYNGEE. CDR3 size: 15 residues. The CDR3 DNA follows: TGTGCCGGCAGCCTAGAAGGCAGAAGCACAGATACGCAGTATTTT. It yields the protein CAGSLEGRSTDTQYF.

This sequence joins TRBV15 and TRBJ1-5, with D perhaps TRBD1 (6 bases). The CDR3 is 15 residues long. Germline CDR1 LNHNV, CDR2 YYDKDF (reference sequence). V gave up 8 bases and J gave up 0 bases, with 14 bases separating them. CDR3 residues: CATVDSWNSNQPQHF. The CDR3 DNA is TGTGCCACCGTGGACAGCTGGAATAGCAATCAGCCCCAGCATTTT.

This clonotype was seen a few times. One end of the junction does not line up with germline, which may come from a read error. The rearrangement joins TRBV7-2 to TRBJ2-1; 8 bases fit TRBD1. The CDR3 is made up of 16 amino acids. Germline CDR1 and CDR2: SGHTA and FQGNSA. In DNA, the CDR3 is TGTGCCAGCAGCTTAAGGACAGGGCTCTCCTTCAATGAGCAGTTCTTC. This encodes CASSLRTGLSFNEQFF.

The chain has TRBV20-1 and TRBJ2-5; a weak D match, TRBD2 (6 bases). CDR1 DFQATT and CDR2 SNEGSKA come from the germline V gene (reference sequence). V lost 4 bases to trimming and J lost 2 bases, with 11 bases between them. This CDR3 is 13 amino acids long. DNA of the CDR3: TGCAGTGCTAATTCCGGGAGACAAGAGACCCAGTACTTC. This codes for CSANSGRQETQYF.

The V gene is TRBV6-5, the J gene TRBJ1-6; TRBD1 is a possible D gene (5 bases). The CDR3 consists of 15 residues. The germline V gene encodes CDR1 MNHEY and CDR2 SVGAGI. V was clipped by 1 base and J by 7 bases, with 11 bases between them. CDR3 sequence: CASSYFGADNSPLHF. The CDR3 DNA sequence: TGTGCCAGCAGTTACTTCGGGGCAGACAATTCACCCCTCCACTTT.

This clonotype has more than one count but fewer than ten. The genes are TRBV7-2 and TRBJ2-5; D call uncertain. Germline values: CDR1 SGHTA, CDR2 FQGNSA. CDR3 size: 13 residues. Trimming took 1 base from V and 4 from J, leaving 7 bases between them. CDR3 loop: CASSLVIGETQYF. The CDR3, as DNA: TGTGCCAGCAGCTTAGTCATTGGAGAGACCCAGTACTTC.

The rearrangement links TRBV20-1 to TRBJ1-4, with D unclear. CDR1 and CDR2 (germline): DFQATT, SNEGSKA (reference sequence). The CDR3 runs 14 residues. V was cut by 4 bases and J by 0 bases, with 9 bases left in between. The CDR3 here is CSATGDATNEKLFF. CDR3 DNA: TGCAGTGCTACAGGAGATGCAACTAATGAAAAACTGTTTTTT.

The chain joins TRBV20-1 to TRBJ1-1, with D perhaps matching TRBD1 (6 bases). The V gene lost 4 bases and the J gene lost 0 bases, with 12 bases spanning the gap. This CDR3 is built from 14 residues. Germline lookup yields CDR1 DFQATT and CDR2 SNEGSKA (reference sequence). DNA for the CDR3: TGCAGTGCTACAGACAGGATCCTGAACACTGAAGCTTTCTTT. It encodes CSATDRILNTEAFF.

This sequence joins TRBV6-1 and TRBJ1-5, with 7 bases that match TRBD1. CDR1 is MNHNS and CDR2 is SASEGT in the germline V gene. This CDR3 contains 14 residues. V lost 6 bases to trimming and J lost 5 bases; unmatched junction nucleotides: 7. CDR3 sequence reads: CASSPGTEHQPQHF. In DNA, the CDR3 is TGTGCCAGCAGCCCCGGGACAGAGCATCAGCCCCAGCATTTT.

V gene TRBV20-1 combines with J gene TRBJ2-7, with D tentatively TRBD1 (6 bases). In germline, CDR1 is DFQATT, CDR2 SNEGSKA (reference sequence). This CDR3 comprises 13 residues. Trimming stripped 0 bases from V and 4 bases from J, with 10 bases between. The CDR3 nucleotides read TGCAGTGCTAGAGAGGGGGCTCGATACGAGCAGTACTTC. Encoded protein: CSAREGARYEQYF.

This clonotype appeared many times. The gene calls are TRBV20-1 and TRBJ2-3, with a possible D match to TRBD1 (5 bases). Germline CDR1 reads DFQATT; CDR2 reads SNEGSKA (reference sequence). The CDR3 contains 13 residues. In DNA form, the CDR3 reads TGCAGCAAAGGGGTAGGGGATCAAGATACGCAGTATTTT. Translation gives CSKGVGDQDTQYF.

The table lists this clonotype with a few counts. The chain joins TRBV29-1 to TRBJ1-2; D is undetermined. Trimming removed 4 bases from V and 5 bases from J, with 17 bases in between. Germline V gives CDR1 SQVTM, CDR2 ANQGSEA. The CDR3 runs 14 residues. CDR3 in DNA: TGCAGCGTTGGTTATCAGGTATCTGGATATGGCTACACCTTC. This codes for CSVGYQVSGYGYTF.

The V and J genes are TRBV20-1 and TRBJ2-3; 8 nucleotides line up with TRBD2. The length of the CDR3 is 19 residues. Germline V lookup: CDR1 DFQATT, CDR2 SNEGSKA (reference sequence). V lost 0 bases and J lost 4; bases outside the gene matches: 18. The CDR3 sequence: CSARDLKGERGPTADTQYF. CDR3 DNA sequence: TGCAGTGCTAGAGATCTGAAGGGCGAGCGGGGGCCCACCGCAGATACGCAGTATTTT.

This clonotype came up a few times. The chain joins TRBV30 to TRBJ2-4; 7 bases fit TRBD2. The CDR3 is made up of 15 amino acids. Germline values: CDR1 GTSNPN, CDR2 SVGIG (reference sequence). The junction had 14 bases not matched to a gene; V was cut back by 2 bases and J by 10 bases. The CDR3 loop reads CAWSLGSGASWIQYF. CDR3 nucleotide sequence: TGTGCCTGGAGTTTAGGAAGCGGGGCATCGTGGATTCAGTACTTC.

On this clonotype itself: A read error is likely here: a far larger clone is one base away. The CDR3 DNA is TGTGTCAGCAGCTTAGCAGGGGCGGAGACCCAGTACTTC. This encodes CVSSLAGAETQYF. V gene TRBV11-3 combines with J gene TRBJ2-5; a weak D match, TRBD1 (6 bases). The CDR3 is 13 residues long. CDR1 and CDR2 from the germline V gene are SGHNT and YENEEA.

The rearrangement links TRBV29-1 to TRBJ2-7, with D perhaps assigned TRBD1 or TRBD2 (6 bases each). Per germline, CDR1 SQVTM and CDR2 ANQGSEA. The ends were cut back, 6 bases at V and 7 bases at J, with 19 bases in the middle. CDR3 length equals 13 residues. CDR3 nucleotides: TGCAGCGTCCGCAGGGGACTCCCCAGTGAGCAGTACTTC. It translates to CSVRRGLPSEQYF.

The rearrangement uses TRBV5-6 and TRBJ2-4, with D possibly matching TRBD1 (5 bases). CDR3 length: 14 residues. Germline CDR1 is SGHDT and CDR2 is YYEEEE. V dropped 3 bases and J dropped 13 bases, with 20 bases sitting between them. The CDR3 nucleotides are TGTGCCAGCAGCTCCACAGGAGTTCTATTAGAGCAGTACTTC. It codes for CASSSTGVLLEQYF.

Concerning this clonotype itself: This CDR3 fails to terminate in the conserved phenylalanine or tryptophan, so it likely reflects a read error. V is TRBV20-1 and J is TRBJ2-7; D might be TRBD2 (6 bases). V lost 6 bases, J lost 7 bases, and 13 bases lay in between. The V gene's germline CDR1 is DFQATT and CDR2 SNEGSKA (reference sequence). The CDR3 consists of 11 residues. The CDR3, as DNA: TGCAGTGCCCGGGGACTTAAGGAGCAGTACTGC. It encodes CSARGLKEQYC.

This clonotype appeared once. The CDR3 protein is CASSLPYRYEQYF. For the CDR3, the DNA is TGTGCCAGCAGCCTACCATACAGGTACGAGCAGTACTTC. The chain joins TRBV7-2 to TRBJ2-7; D may be TRBD1 (5 bases). The CDR3 spans 13 residues. Deletions cut 5 bases from V and 4 bases from J, with 12 bases between. Germline-derived CDR1 and CDR2 are SGHTA and FQGNSA.

This chain links TRBV3-1 with TRBJ1-1; D ambiguous. Germline loops: CDR1 LGHDT, CDR2 YNNKEL (reference sequence). The CDR3 sequence is 12 residues long. Trimming pared 2 bases from V and 9 bases from J, leaving 10 bases between. The CDR3 protein is CASSQPTQQAFF. The CDR3 DNA reads TGTGCCAGCAGCCAACCGACTCAGCAAGCTTTCTTT.

The chain joins TRBV5-1 to TRBJ2-5, with TRBD1 matching over 8 bases. The germline gives CDR1 SGHRS, CDR2 YFSETQ. V lost 5 bases and J lost 4; bases outside the gene matches: 7. This CDR3 comprises 14 residues. This CDR3 is CASRRQTGGETQYF. For the CDR3, the DNA is TGCGCCAGCAGACGACAAACAGGGGGAGAGACCCAGTACTTC. The variable domain in full, with the rest retrieved from reference TRBV5-1 and TRBJ2-5, is KAGVTQTPRYLIKTRGQQVTLSCSPISGHRSVSWYQQTPGQGLQFLFEYFSETQRNKGNFPGRFSGRQFSNSRSEMNVSTLELGDSALYLCASRRQTGGETQYFGPGTRLLVL.

This clonotype occurred a few times. The chain combines TRBV4-1 with TRBJ2-7; D is ambiguous. The CDR3 contains 16 residues. The V gene lost 0 bases and the J gene lost 2 bases, with 14 bases spanning the gap. Germline values: CDR1 MGHRA, CDR2 YSYEKL. This CDR3 is CASSQDWEGMTYEQYF. CDR3 DNA: TGCGCCAGCAGCCAAGATTGGGAAGGGATGACCTACGAGCAGTACTTC.